This entry is about one TCR beta chain. Generated by immunoSEQ multiplex PCR, the TCRdb table keeps only in-frame clones and is missing some. The table records around 300,000 clones, around 86% of them present only once. The data are from a study of blood T cell repertoires in COVID-19. Whole-study context: Sites in the United States, Italy and Spain provided acute and convalescent COVID-19 samples. PBMCs, B-cell-depleted T cells, or T cells were the source of the cDNA or gDNA that made up the material.

The source material was peripheral blood. The sequence was collected from a man in his forties or fifties with active or convalescent COVID-19.

The CDR3 DNA follows: TGTGCCAGCAGTACCCTCAGCGGGGGGCCTAGAAATGAGCAGTTCTTC. This sequence encodes CASSTLSGGPRNEQFF. The V gene is TRBV6-2 or TRBV6-3, the J gene TRBJ2-1; 9 bases are shared with TRBD2. The ends lost 5 bases at V and 7 bases at J; junction bases unmatched: 12. The CDR3 sequence is 16 residues long. Germline V gene sequence: CDR1 MNHEY, CDR2 SVGEGT.